This record looks at one T cell receptor (beta chain) sequence and its context. This sample is drawn from a study of blood T cell repertoires in COVID-19. About the study: Acute-phase and convalescent COVID-19 samples originated in the United States, Italy and Spain. Sources were T cells, B-cell-depleted T cells, or PBMCs; the material itself was cDNA or gDNA.

This CDR3 spans 16 amino acids. The germline V gene encodes CDR1 SQVTM and CDR2 ANQGSEA. Trimming stripped 3 bases from V and 1 base from J, with 17 bases between. Per the original methods: Reference gene primers were amplified, and this amplification served to estimate nucleated cell counts. Generated by immunoSEQ multiplex PCR, the TCRdb table keeps only in-frame clones and is missing some. From that table come the V and J calls and clone size; the DNA was used to work out D and trimming. The data show about 200,000 clones, under 90% seen once. This rearrangement joins TRBV29-1 to TRBJ2-3; TRBD2 might be the D (5 bases). The sequenced sample consisted of peripheral blood. The clonotype was recovered from a man aged 55 to 69 with acute or convalescent COVID-19. CDR3 loop: CSVDSGLLAGTDTQYF. CDR3 DNA sequence: TGCAGCGTTGACTCCGGACTTCTAGCTGGCACAGATACGCAGTATTTT.